Sequencing of this T cell receptor beta chain was carried out in a study of long-term antiretroviral therapy in people with HIV. Germline lookup yields CDR1 LGHNA and CDR2 YSLEER. The CDR3 is 15 residues long. The junction had 10 bases not matched to a gene; V was cut back by 4 bases and J by 4 bases. It was version v3.0 of the immunoSEQ assay that was run at survey level. Profiling relied on immunoSEQ multiplex PCR, and the TCRdb table lists in-frame clones only, not all of them. The sample contains around 29,000 clones, 80% of which appear only once. The sequenced sample was unsorted PBMCs, obtained 0.3 years after starting antiretroviral therapy. The sequence derives from a man aged 35 to 55 with HIV. The chain is built from TRBV4-3 and TRBJ2-7; TRBD2 agrees at 7 bases. CDR3 sequence: CASSPKRAGEYEQYF. CDR3 coding DNA: TGCGCCAGCAGCCCAAAGAGGGCGGGAGAGTACGAGCAGTACTTC.